A single sample gave rise to the 29 T cell receptor beta chains below, sequenced in a study of Graves' ophthalmopathy and Graves' hyperthyroidism. The study amplified TCR beta CDR3 regions using RNA transcripts. First-round RT-PCR with HTBI primers preceded a second-round multiplex PCR. TCRdb redid the calling of the multiplex PCR reads with MiXCR, one entry per CDR3 protein. The repertoire consists of almost 750,000 distinct CDR3 sequences, with approximately 40% occurring once and the leading ten covering 40% to 45%. Sequences were obtained from peripheral blood. These receptors all stem from an adult man with Graves' ophthalmopathy.

This clonotype was detected ten times or more. V and J are TRBV10-1 and TRBJ2-5; no firm D call. The CDR3 loop spans 12 amino acids. Germline V gene lookup returns CDR1 WNHNN and CDR2 SYGVQD (reference sequence). V was clipped by 4 bases and J by 3 bases, with 6 bases between them. The DNA for the CDR3 is TGCGCCAGCAGTGCAGGCAAAGAGACCCAGTACTTC. Protein: CASSAGKETQYF.

A few counts support this clonotype. J is TRBJ1-2 and V is TRBV7-9; D is perhaps TRBD1 (5 bases). Germline assignment: CDR1 SEHNR and CDR2 FQNEAQ (reference sequence). Trimming took off 1 base at V and 7 bases at J, with 7 bases between the two ends. The CDR3 runs 12 residues. CDR3 sequence reads: CASSLGGLGYTF. The CDR3 region has the DNA TGTGCCAGCAGCTTAGGGGGACTTGGCTACACCTTC.

CDR3 sequence: CASSQPGTLRETQYF. The CDR3 region has the DNA TGTGCCAGCAGCCAGCCCGGGACCCTGAGGGAGACCCAGTACTTC. This chain uses TRBV14 with TRBJ2-5; D tentatively fits TRBD1 or TRBD2 (5 bases each). The V gene's germline CDR1 is SGHDN and CDR2 FVKESK. CDR3 size: 15 residues. The V and J ends lost 3 bases and 5 bases respectively, with 16 bases between them.

This rearrangement joins TRBV7-9 to TRBJ2-7; D gene ambiguous. Germline V gene lookup returns CDR1 SEHNR and CDR2 FQNEAQ (reference sequence). The V and J ends lost 5 bases and 4 bases respectively, with 12 bases between them. The CDR3 loop spans 13 amino acids. In DNA form, the CDR3 reads TGTGCCAGCAGCCCGCCAACCAATTACGAGCAGTACTTC. Protein product: CASSPPTNYEQYF.

This clonotype was found a few times. One end of the junction does not line up with germline, which may come from a read error. The CDR3 DNA is TGTGCCAGCCGCGGACAGGCGACGTCCTATGAGCAGTACTTC. Its protein is CASRGQATSYEQYF. The chain links TRBV7-3 to TRBJ2-7; 7 positions agree with TRBD1. The CDR3 totals 14 residues. Per germline, CDR1 SGHTA and CDR2 FQGTGA.

Many counts were recorded for this clonotype. The junction and the germline gene differ at one end; a read error may be behind it. The V call is TRBV7-7, the J call TRBJ2-5; D is unresolved. The germline CDR1 and CDR2 sequences are SSHAT and FNYEAQ (reference sequence). There are 14 residues in the CDR3. The CDR3 here is CASSLGGLGETQYF. DNA for the CDR3: TGTGCTAGCAGCTTAGGCGGTCTCGGAGAGACCCAGTACTTC.

In regard to this clonotype: One junction end does not reproduce the germline sequence, and a read error may be involved. Written as DNA, the CDR3 is TGTGCCAGCAGTACCCTGGGACAGGGAGGGGCTTTTCGTGGCTACACCTTC. Translating it yields CASSTLGQGGAFRGYTF. V is TRBV24-1 and J is TRBJ1-2; 9 bases align to TRBD1. Germline values: CDR1 KGHDR, CDR2 SFDVKD. The CDR3 runs 17 residues.

This clonotype was seen only a few times. The chain has TRBV2 and TRBJ2-5; 7 nucleotides match TRBD1. Losses at the gene ends were 6 bases for V and 4 bases for J; bases not matched to a gene: 14. The CDR3 is made up of 16 amino acids. CDR1 is SNHLY and CDR2 is FYNNEI in the germline V gene. The CDR3 nucleotides read TGTGCCAGCAGCCCTCACTCCGGGACAGCCCTAGAGACCCAGTACTTC. Translating it yields CASSPHSGTALETQYF.

The chain couples TRBV2 to TRBJ2-7; D gene ambiguous. Germline V gene sequence: CDR1 SNHLY, CDR2 FYNNEI. V was pared by 1 base and J by 7 bases, with 8 bases between. The CDR3 runs to 12 residues. For the CDR3, the DNA is TGTGCCAGCAGTGAAGATCTTCTGGAGCAGTACTTC. As protein: CASSEDLLEQYF. Full variable domain (missing parts from reference TRBV2 and TRBJ2-7): EPEVTQTPSHQVTQMGQEVILRCVPISNHLYFYWYRQILGQKVEFLVSFYNNEISEKSEIFDDQFSVERPDGSNFTLKIRSTKLEDSAMYFCASSEDLLEQYFGPGTRLTVT.

This clonotype was counted ten times or more. This sequence joins TRBV19 and TRBJ1-1; D ambiguous. The V end was cut by 6 bases, the J end by 2 bases, with 10 bases between. The CDR3 is 13 amino acids. In germline, CDR1 is LNHDA, CDR2 SQIVND (reference sequence). The CDR3 is CASRSQANTEAFF. The CDR3 bases are TGTGCCAGTAGGAGTCAGGCTAACACTGAAGCTTTCTTT.

For this clonotype: The conserved final phenylalanine or tryptophan is absent from the CDR3, which likely points to a read error. The genes are TRBV19 and TRBJ1-2; D is ambiguous. Per the germline V gene, CDR1 is LNHDA and CDR2 is SQIVND (reference sequence). CDR3 length: 14 amino acids. The V gene lost 3 bases and the J gene lost 4 bases, with 12 bases spanning the gap. CDR3 sequence reads: CASSIWRTFYGYTL. The CDR3 DNA reads as TGTGCCAGTAGTATCTGGCGGACCTTCTATGGCTACACCCTC.

The chain recombines TRBV2 with TRBJ1-1; D is perhaps TRBD1 (6 bases). Germline CDR1 and CDR2: SNHLY and FYNNEI. The CDR3 has 12 amino acids. The ends were cut back, 6 bases at V and 5 bases at J, with 10 bases in the middle. The CDR3 loop is CASRKGGTEAFF. The CDR3 DNA reads TGTGCCAGCAGGAAAGGGGGGACTGAAGCTTTCTTT.

This clonotype was counted only a few times. The chain links TRBV7-9 to TRBJ1-1; D remains ambiguous. Looked up from germline, CDR1 is SEHNR and CDR2 is FQNEAQ (reference sequence). Trimming pared 5 bases from V and 5 bases from J, leaving 12 bases between. The length of the CDR3 is 13 residues. The CDR3 sequence: CASSLGRATEAFF. The CDR3, as DNA: TGTGCCAGCAGCCTGGGGAGGGCGACTGAAGCTTTCTTT.

This clonotype was seen a few times. The genes are TRBV6-5 and TRBJ2-6; D is unclear. CDR3 length equals 18 residues. The V end lost 6 bases, the J end lost 0 bases, and 18 bases lay between the germline ends. Per the germline V gene, CDR1 is MNHEY and CDR2 is SVGAGI. The CDR3, as DNA: TGTGCCAGCAGCCGCGGCGGAGTAGCCTTCTCTGGGGCCAACGTCCTGACTTTC. Residues: CASSRGGVAFSGANVLTF.

This clonotype was counted once. Since no conserved phenylalanine or tryptophan closes the CDR3, a read error is the likely cause. It is unclear where the CDR3 begins or ends on the DNA, so no DNA is shown, and the CDR3 is as TCRdb lists it. The chain links TRBV15 to TRBJ1-1; the table's TRBD1 call for D was not verified on the DNA. The CDR3 adds up to 17 amino acids, both ends counted. Germline CDR1 and CDR2: LNHNV and YYDKDF (reference sequence). CDR3: CATSTVGQGELDTEAFS.

This rearrangement joins TRBV7-2 to TRBJ2-6; D could derive from TRBD1 or TRBD2 (6 bases each). The germline V gene encodes CDR1 SGHTA and CDR2 FQGNSA. The CDR3 consists of 22 residues. V lost 3 bases and J 0 bases, leaving 27 bases between the germline ends. DNA for the CDR3: TGTGCCAGCAGCTTGAAAGGCGGCCCTCGTGAGGGGGGTACCTCTGGGGCCAACGTCCTGACTTTC. The encoded protein is CASSLKGGPREGGTSGANVLTF. The variable domain in full, completed from reference TRBV7-2 and TRBJ2-6, reads GAGVSQSPSNKVTEKGKDVELRCDPISGHTALYWYRQSLGQGLEFLIYFQGNSAPDKSGLPSDRFSAERTGGSVSTLTIQRTQQEDSAVYLCASSLKGGPREGGTSGANVLTFGAGSRLTVL.

On this clonotype: A much larger clone differs by one base, so this may be a read error. The J gene is TRBJ2-5, the V gene TRBV7-6, with 15 nucleotides matching TRBD2. Per germline, CDR1 SGHVS and CDR2 FNYEAQ. J lost 4 bases, V lost 7 bases, and 10 bases had no gene match. This CDR3 comprises 17 residues. As DNA, the CDR3 is TGTGCCAGCAACATCGGACTAGCGGGGGGGCCGAGAGAGACCCAGTACTTC. It specifies CASNIGLAGGPRETQYF.

This sequence joins TRBV7-9 and TRBJ1-1; possible D gene TRBD1, 5 bases. In germline, CDR1 is SEHNR, CDR2 FQNEAQ (reference sequence). With 5 bases removed from V and 4 bases from J, the gap between germline ends came to 14 bases. This CDR3 is 14 amino acids long. CDR3 nucleotides: TGTGCCAGCAGCCGGGACGGGAGGCCCACTGAAGCTTTCTTT. Its protein is CASSRDGRPTEAFF.

This clonotype was seen ten or more times. V is TRBV15 and J is TRBJ1-6, with 9 positions matching TRBD1. The junction had 6 bases not matched to a gene; V was cut back by 2 bases and J by 7 bases. Germline CDR1 and CDR2: LNHNV and YYDKDF (reference sequence). CDR3 length: 16 residues. This chain's CDR3 is CATSRPTGTGNSPLHF. CDR3 bases: TGTGCCACCAGCAGACCCACCGGGACAGGGAATTCACCCCTCCACTTT.

This clonotype occurred many times. The J gene is TRBJ2-7, the V gene TRBV20-1, with D tentatively TRBD1 or TRBD2 (5 bases each). The CDR3 contains 13 residues. V shed 3 bases and J shed 3 bases, with 12 bases lying between them. Germline assignment: CDR1 DFQATT and CDR2 SNEGSKA (reference sequence). The CDR3 protein is CSASWPRGYEQYF. The CDR3 nucleotides are TGCAGTGCTAGTTGGCCGAGGGGCTACGAGCAGTACTTC.

This clonotype was picked up a small number of times. The chain employs TRBV7-9 and TRBJ1-1; D is uncertain. This CDR3 region has 14 residues. V was clipped by 6 bases and J by 2 bases, with 13 bases between them. Germline lookup yields CDR1 SEHNR and CDR2 FQNEAQ (reference sequence). In DNA, the CDR3 is TGTGCCAGCAGGGAAACCGGGATTAACACTGAAGCTTTCTTT. This codes for CASRETGINTEAFF.

The chain combines TRBV12-3 or TRBV12-4 with TRBJ1-6; TRBD1 aligns across 7 bases. V dropped 4 bases and J dropped 8; count of bases not matched to a gene: 5. The CDR3 spans 14 residues. The CDR3 sequence: CASSSTGSYSPLHF. The CDR3 DNA follows: TGTGCCAGCAGTTCGACAGGGTCTTATTCACCCCTCCACTTT.

As for this clonotype: The germline gene is not matched at one end of the junction; a read error may be the cause. The chain carries TRBV5-1 and TRBJ2-7, with D possibly being TRBD1 (6 bases). CDR3 size: 13 residues. The V gene's germline CDR1 is SGHRS and CDR2 YFSETQ. CDR3 amino acids: CARSRQETYEQYF. CDR3 DNA sequence: TGCGCCCGCAGCCGACAGGAGACCTACGAGCAGTACTTT.

To note about this clonotype: At one end, the junction sequence differs from germline, possibly due to a read error. V gene TRBV29-1 combines with J gene TRBJ1-2, with a tentative D call TRBD1 (5 bases). The CDR3 is made up of 9 amino acids. Per germline, CDR1 SQVTM and CDR2 ANQGSEA. For the CDR3, the DNA is TGCAGCGTTGGCGGCTGGGGCACTTTC. The encoded protein is CSVGGWGTF.

The rearrangement links TRBV7-3 to TRBJ2-5; weak D call: TRBD2 (6 bases). The J call may be wrong; the DNA end is better matched by TRBJ2-7. Germline V gives CDR1 SGHTA, CDR2 FQGTGA. The CDR3 is 14 amino acids. The CDR3 DNA is TGTGCCAGCAGCTTAGGAGGGGCAGGGACCGAGCAGTACTTC. Protein: CASSLGGAGTEQYF.

This clonotype was seen repeatedly, ten times or more. This chain connects TRBV2 to TRBJ2-6; D is uncertain. The CDR3 covers 15 residues. Germline-derived CDR1 and CDR2 are SNHLY and FYNNEI. Trimming shortened V by 8 bases and J by 0 bases, and 11 bases separated the two germline ends. The CDR3 spells CASATSVSGANVLTF. The CDR3 region has the DNA TGTGCCAGCGCTACGTCGGTCTCTGGGGCCAACGTCCTGACTTTC.

This clonotype was counted only a few times. The chain joins TRBV2 to TRBJ1-1; 9 bases are shared with TRBD1. Germline V gives CDR1 SNHLY, CDR2 FYNNEI. J lost 10 bases, V lost 5 bases, and 11 bases had no gene match. This CDR3 has 14 amino acids. Here the CDR3 DNA reads TGTGCCAGCAGTTTAGGCACGGGACAGGGTAGAGCTTTCTTT. Residues: CASSLGTGQGRAFF.

This chain uses TRBV29-1 with TRBJ2-5; 7 positions agree with TRBD2. The CDR3 covers 14 residues. Germline V CDR1 and CDR2: SQVTM, ANQGSEA. J lost 2 bases, V lost 8 bases, and 11 bases had no gene match. For the CDR3, the DNA is TGCAGCTTAAGTCCGGCGGGAGCACAAGAGACCCAGTACTTC. Its protein product is CSLSPAGAQETQYF.

The genes are TRBV20-1 and TRBJ1-5, with unresolved D. Trimming stripped 3 bases from V and 3 bases from J, with 3 bases between. The CDR3 spans 11 residues. Per the germline V gene, CDR1 is DFQATT and CDR2 is SNEGSKA (reference sequence). The chain's CDR3 is CSASINQPQHF. The CDR3 DNA sequence: TGCAGTGCTAGTATCAATCAGCCCCAGCATTTT.